This T cell receptor (beta chain) was sequenced during a study of cytomegalovirus exposure and HLA in healthy donors. Trimming cost V 6 bases and J 7 bases, with 10 bases left between them. This CDR3 spans 11 amino acids. The germline V gene encodes CDR1 SNHLY and CDR2 FYNNEI. Study results and limitations: A later analysis found common viral pathogens apparently linked to several of the most significant clusters. The study flagged approximately 180 TCR beta chains as cytomegalovirus-associated. Most TCR sequences were rare, but some public TCRs occurred in many donors. Clonal expansion, a later analysis showed, was greater in HLA-associated TCR beta chains than in equally common others.

For this clone: Its antigen is not known.

The study ran its PCR with 60 Vbeta and 13 Jbeta primers. Here immunoSEQ multiplex PCR was the method, and the copy in TCRdb shows in-frame clones only, minus some. The table records roughly 130,000 clones, about 76% of them present only once. Specimen: PBMCs. This sequence joins TRBV2 and TRBJ2-7; no clear D gene. The receptor comes from a man between 40 and 49 years old in good health and CMV-seropositive. The CDR3 here is CASRLTREQYF. As DNA, the CDR3 is TGTGCCAGCAGACTAACAAGGGAGCAGTACTTC. The whole variable domain, filled in from reference TRBV2 and TRBJ2-7, reads EPEVTQTPSHQVTQMGQEVILRCVPISNHLYFYWYRQILGQKVEFLVSFYNNEISEKSEIFDDQFSVERPDGSNFTLKIRSTKLEDSAMYFCASRLTREQYFGPGTRLTVT.